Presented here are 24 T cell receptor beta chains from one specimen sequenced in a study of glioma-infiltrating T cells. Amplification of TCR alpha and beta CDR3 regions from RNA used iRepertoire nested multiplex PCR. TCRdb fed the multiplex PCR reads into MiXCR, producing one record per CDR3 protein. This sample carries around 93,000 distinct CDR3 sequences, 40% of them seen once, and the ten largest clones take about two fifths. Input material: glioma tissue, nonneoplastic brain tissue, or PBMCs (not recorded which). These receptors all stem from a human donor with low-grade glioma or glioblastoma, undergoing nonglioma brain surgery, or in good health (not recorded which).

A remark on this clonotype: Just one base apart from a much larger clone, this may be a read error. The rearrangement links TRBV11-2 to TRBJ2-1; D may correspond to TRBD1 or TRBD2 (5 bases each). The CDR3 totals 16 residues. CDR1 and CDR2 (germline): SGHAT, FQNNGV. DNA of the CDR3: TGTGCCAGCCGCTTAGCTGGGACCTTTTCGGACAATGAGCAGTTCTTC. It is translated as CASRLAGTFSDNEQFF.

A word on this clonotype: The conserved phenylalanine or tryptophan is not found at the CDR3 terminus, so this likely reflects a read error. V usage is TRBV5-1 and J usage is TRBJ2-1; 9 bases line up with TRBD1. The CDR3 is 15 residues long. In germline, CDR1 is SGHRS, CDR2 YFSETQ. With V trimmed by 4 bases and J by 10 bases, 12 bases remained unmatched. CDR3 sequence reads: CASSLTGGSSYEQFS. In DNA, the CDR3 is TGCGCCAGCAGCCTGACAGGGGGATCATCCTACGAGCAGTTCTCC.

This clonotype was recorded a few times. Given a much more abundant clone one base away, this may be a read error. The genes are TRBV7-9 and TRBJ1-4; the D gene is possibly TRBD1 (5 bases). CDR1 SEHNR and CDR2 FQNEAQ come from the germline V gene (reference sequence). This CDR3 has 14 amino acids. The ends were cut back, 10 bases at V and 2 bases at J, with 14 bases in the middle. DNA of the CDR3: TGTGCCACCGGGGCCACTACGACTAATGAAAAACTGTTTTTT. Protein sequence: CATGATTTNEKLFF.

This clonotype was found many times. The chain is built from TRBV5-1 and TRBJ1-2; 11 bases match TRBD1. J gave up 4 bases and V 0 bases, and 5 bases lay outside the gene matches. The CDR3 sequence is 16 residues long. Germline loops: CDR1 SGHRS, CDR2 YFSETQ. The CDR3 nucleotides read TGCGCCAGCAGCTTGGACGGACAGGGGGCCGCCTATGGCTACACCTTC. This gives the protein CASSLDGQGAAYGYTF.

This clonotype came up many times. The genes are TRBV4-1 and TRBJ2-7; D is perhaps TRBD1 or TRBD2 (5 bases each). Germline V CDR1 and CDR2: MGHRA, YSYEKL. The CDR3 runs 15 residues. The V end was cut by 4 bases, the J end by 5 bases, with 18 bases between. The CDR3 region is CASSLRDLGIHEQYF. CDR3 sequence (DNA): TGCGCCAGCAGCCTCAGGGACCTCGGCATCCACGAGCAGTACTTC.

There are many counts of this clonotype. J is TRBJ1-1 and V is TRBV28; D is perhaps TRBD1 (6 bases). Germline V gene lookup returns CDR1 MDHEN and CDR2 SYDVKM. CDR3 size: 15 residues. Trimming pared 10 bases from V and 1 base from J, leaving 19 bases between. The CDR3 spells CATRTAQTGNTEAFF. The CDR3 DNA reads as TGTGCCACCCGAACAGCCCAGACAGGGAACACTGAAGCTTTCTTT.

The CDR3, as DNA: TGTGCCAGCAGCCCCGGGACAGGGGGGGTCACCGGGGAGCTGTTTTTT. Protein: CASSPGTGGVTGELFF. The V and J genes are TRBV5-6 and TRBJ2-2; 11 bases are a match to TRBD1. CDR1 and CDR2 from the germline V gene are SGHDT and YYEEEE. The CDR3 totals 16 residues. V lost 4 bases, J lost 4 bases, and 6 bases stayed unmatched.

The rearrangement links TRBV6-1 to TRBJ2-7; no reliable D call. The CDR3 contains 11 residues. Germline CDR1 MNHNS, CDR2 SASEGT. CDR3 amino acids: CVSRSSYEQYF. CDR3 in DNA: TGTGTAAGCAGGAGCTCCTACGAGCAGTACTTC.

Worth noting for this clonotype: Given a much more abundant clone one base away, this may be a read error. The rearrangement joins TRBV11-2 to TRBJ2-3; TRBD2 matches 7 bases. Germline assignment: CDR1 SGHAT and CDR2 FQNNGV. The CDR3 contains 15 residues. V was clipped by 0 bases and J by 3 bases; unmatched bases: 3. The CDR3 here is CASSLESGNTDTQYF. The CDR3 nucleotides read TGTGCCAGCAGCTTAGAGAGCGGGAATACAGATACGCAGTATTTT.

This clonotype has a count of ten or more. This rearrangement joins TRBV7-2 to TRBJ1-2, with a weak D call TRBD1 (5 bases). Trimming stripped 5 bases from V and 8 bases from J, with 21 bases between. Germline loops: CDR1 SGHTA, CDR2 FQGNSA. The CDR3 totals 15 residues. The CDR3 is CASSPGGQGSAGYTF. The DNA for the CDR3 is TGTGCCAGCAGCCCTGGCGGGCAGGGTTCGGCGGGCTACACCTTC.

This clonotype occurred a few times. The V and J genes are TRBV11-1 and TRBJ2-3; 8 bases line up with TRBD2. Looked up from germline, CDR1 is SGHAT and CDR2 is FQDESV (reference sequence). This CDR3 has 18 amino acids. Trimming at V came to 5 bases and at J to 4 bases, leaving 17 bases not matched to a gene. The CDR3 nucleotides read TGTGCCAGCAGCGCCCGGAGAGCGGGGGCGATGGGTCCAGATACGCAGTATTTT. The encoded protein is CASSARRAGAMGPDTQYF.

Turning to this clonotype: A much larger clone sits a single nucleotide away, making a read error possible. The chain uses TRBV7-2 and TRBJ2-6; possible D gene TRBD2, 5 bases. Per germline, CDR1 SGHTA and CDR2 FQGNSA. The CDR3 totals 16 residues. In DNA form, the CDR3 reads TGTGACAGCAGCTTAGCGCTCAACTCTGGGGCCAACGTCCTGACTTTC. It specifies CDSSLALNSGANVLTF.

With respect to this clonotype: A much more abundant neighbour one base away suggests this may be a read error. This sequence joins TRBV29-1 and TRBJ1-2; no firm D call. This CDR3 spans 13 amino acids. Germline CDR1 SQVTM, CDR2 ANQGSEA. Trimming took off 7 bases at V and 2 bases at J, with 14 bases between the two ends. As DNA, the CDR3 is TGCAGCGCGGGGATGGGTACAAACTATGGCTACACCTTC. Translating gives CSAGMGTNYGYTF.

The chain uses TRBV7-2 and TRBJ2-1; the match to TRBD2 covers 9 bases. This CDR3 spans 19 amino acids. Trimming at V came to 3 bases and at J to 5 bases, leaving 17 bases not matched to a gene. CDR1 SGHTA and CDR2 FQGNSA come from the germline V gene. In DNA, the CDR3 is TGTGCCAGCAGCTTCTACCTGACCCCTGGAGCGGGGGGCAACAATGAGCAGTTCTTC. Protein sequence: CASSFYLTPGAGGNNEQFF.

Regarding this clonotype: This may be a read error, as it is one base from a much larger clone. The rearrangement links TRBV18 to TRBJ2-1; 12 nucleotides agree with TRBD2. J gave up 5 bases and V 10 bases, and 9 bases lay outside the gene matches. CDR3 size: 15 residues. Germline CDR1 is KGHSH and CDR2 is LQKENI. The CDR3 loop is CANSPRTSGDNEQFF. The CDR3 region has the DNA TGTGCCAACTCCCCTAGGACTAGCGGGGACAATGAGCAGTTCTTC.

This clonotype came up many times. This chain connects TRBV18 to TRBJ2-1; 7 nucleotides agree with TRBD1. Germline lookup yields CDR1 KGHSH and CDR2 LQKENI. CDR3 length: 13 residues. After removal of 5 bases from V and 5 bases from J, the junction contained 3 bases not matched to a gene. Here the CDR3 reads CASSAGTDNEQFF. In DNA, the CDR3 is TGTGCCAGCTCAGCAGGGACAGACAATGAGCAGTTCTTC.

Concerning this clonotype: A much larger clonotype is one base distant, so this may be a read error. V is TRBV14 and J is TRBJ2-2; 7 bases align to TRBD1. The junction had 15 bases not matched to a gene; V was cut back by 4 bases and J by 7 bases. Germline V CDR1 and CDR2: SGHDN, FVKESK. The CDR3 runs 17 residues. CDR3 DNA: TGTGCCAGCAGCCGGCGCCCATACAGGGGATTGGACGGGGAGCTGTTTTTT. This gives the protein CASSRRPYRGLDGELFF.

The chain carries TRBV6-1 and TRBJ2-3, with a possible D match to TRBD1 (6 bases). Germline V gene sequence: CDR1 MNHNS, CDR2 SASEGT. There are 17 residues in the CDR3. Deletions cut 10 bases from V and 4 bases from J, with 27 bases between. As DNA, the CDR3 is TGTGCCATCAGCCGCGCACGATTCAGGGGCGCGGCAGATACGCAGTATTTT. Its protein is CAISRARFRGAADTQYF.

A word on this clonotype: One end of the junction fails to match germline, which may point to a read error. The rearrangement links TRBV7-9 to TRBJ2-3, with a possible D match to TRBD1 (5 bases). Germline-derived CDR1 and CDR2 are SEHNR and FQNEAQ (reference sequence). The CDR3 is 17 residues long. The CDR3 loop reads CASRLGYQGARTNTQYF. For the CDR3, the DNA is TGTGCCAGCAGATTAGGGTATCAAGGGGCGAGGACAAATACGCAGTATTTT.

CDR3 sequence: CASSYGPLSGNTIYF. The CDR3 nucleotides read TGTGCCAGCAGTTACGGCCCGCTCTCTGGAAACACCATATATTTT. The chain employs TRBV6-2 or TRBV6-3 and TRBJ1-3, with D unresolved. The CDR3 runs to 15 residues. Germline CDR1 and CDR2: MNHEY and SVGEGT. V was shortened by 2 bases and J by 0 bases, with 8 bases between the two germline ends.

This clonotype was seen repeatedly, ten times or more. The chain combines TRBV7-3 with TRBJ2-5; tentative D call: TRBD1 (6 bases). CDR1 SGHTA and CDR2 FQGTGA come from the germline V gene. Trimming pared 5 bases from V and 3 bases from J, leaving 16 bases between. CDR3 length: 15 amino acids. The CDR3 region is CASSPRGGGEETQYF. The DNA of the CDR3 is TGTGCCAGCAGCCCACGCGGTGGGGGCGAAGAGACCCAGTACTTC.

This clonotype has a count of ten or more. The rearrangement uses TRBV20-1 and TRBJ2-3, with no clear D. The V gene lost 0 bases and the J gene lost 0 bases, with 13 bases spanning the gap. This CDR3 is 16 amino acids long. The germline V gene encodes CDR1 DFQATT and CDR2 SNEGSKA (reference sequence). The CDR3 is CSAREARRSSTDTQYF. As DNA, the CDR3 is TGCAGTGCTAGAGAGGCCAGGCGTTCTAGCACAGATACGCAGTATTTT.

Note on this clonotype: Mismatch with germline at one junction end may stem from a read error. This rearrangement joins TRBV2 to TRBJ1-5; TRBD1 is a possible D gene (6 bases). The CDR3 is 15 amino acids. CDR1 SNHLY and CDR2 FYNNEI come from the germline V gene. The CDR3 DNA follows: TGTGCCAGCACCTTGTCGGACAGTAGCAGTCAGCCCCAGCATTTT. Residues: CASTLSDSSSQPQHF. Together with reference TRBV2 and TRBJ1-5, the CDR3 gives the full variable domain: EPEVTQTPSHQVTQMGQEVILRCVPISNHLYFYWYRQILGQKVEFLVSFYNNEISEKSEIFDDQFSVERPDGSNFTLKIRSTKLEDSAMYFCASTLSDSSSQPQHFGDGTRLSIL.

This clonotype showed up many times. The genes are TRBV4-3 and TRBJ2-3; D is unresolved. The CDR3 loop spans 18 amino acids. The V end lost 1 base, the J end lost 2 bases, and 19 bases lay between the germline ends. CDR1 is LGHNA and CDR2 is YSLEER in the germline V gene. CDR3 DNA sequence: TGCGCCAGCAGCCAAGGTTTGGGTAGAAAGGCCTTCACAGATACGCAGTATTTT. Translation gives CASSQGLGRKAFTDTQYF.